These 27 T cell receptor beta chains came from one sample sequenced in a study of PD-L1 blockade in urothelial cancer. Time point meaning: pretreatment peripheral blood. Sequenced by immunoSEQ multiplex PCR; TCRdb stores in-frame clones only, minus some. The sample shows tens of thousands of clones, 70% to 90% of them seen only once. The source material was PBMCs, sampled around atezolizumab (anti-PD-L1) treatment. The receptor set was obtained from a man at least 80 years old with urothelial cancer.

The chain uses TRBV7-2 and TRBJ2-3; 7 bases agree with TRBD2. V was pared by 5 bases and J by 8 bases, with 4 bases of the junction left unmatched. The CDR3 is made up of 12 amino acids. CDR1 SGHTA and CDR2 FQGNSA come from the germline V gene. The CDR3 coding sequence is TGTGCCAGCAGCCCATCGGGGGGTACGCAGTATTTT. Its protein is CASSPSGGTQYF.

V and J are TRBV5-1 and TRBJ2-7; TRBD1 might be the D (6 bases). The V end lost 2 bases, the J end lost 2 bases, and 11 bases lay between the germline ends. Germline CDR1 is SGHRS and CDR2 is YFSETQ. The CDR3 length is 14 residues. The CDR3 sequence is CASSFLTGAYEQYF. The CDR3 DNA reads as TGCGCCAGCAGCTTCTTGACAGGAGCCTACGAGCAGTACTTC.

The gene calls are TRBV7-8 and TRBJ2-4, with 10 bases that match TRBD2. The CDR3 runs 19 residues. Per germline, CDR1 SGHVS and CDR2 FQNEAQ. After removal of 5 bases from V and 0 bases from J, the junction contained 13 bases not matched to a gene. CDR3 nucleotides: TGTGCCAGCAGCCCTGTATACAGCGGGAGGGTTGTAGCCAAAAACATTCAGTACTTC. As protein: CASSPVYSGRVVAKNIQYF. The entire variable domain, with the rest obtained from reference TRBV7-8 and TRBJ2-4, is as follows: GAGVSQSPRYKVAKRGQDVALRCDPISGHVSLFWYQQALGQGPEFLTYFQNEAQLDKSGLPSDRFFAERPEGSVSTLKIQRTQQEDSAVYLCASSPVYSGRVVAKNIQYFGAGTRLSVL.

The chain joins TRBV7-2 to TRBJ2-7; 10 bases align to TRBD1. The germline V gene has CDR1 SGHTA and CDR2 FQGNSA. V lost 0 bases and J lost 3; bases outside the gene matches: 5. The CDR3 has 16 amino acids. The CDR3 is CASSLATGQGNYEQYF. CDR3 in DNA: TGTGCCAGCAGCTTAGCGACGGGACAGGGGAACTACGAGCAGTACTTC.

The V and J genes are TRBV9 and TRBJ2-5; TRBD1 might be the D (6 bases). The CDR3 is made up of 15 amino acids. Trimming took off 0 bases at V and 5 bases at J, with 14 bases between the two ends. Germline loops: CDR1 SGDLS, CDR2 YYNGEE. CDR3 in DNA: TGTGCCAGCAGCGTAGGGACAGACCACGCGGAGACCCAGTACTTC. Residues: CASSVGTDHAETQYF.

This clone was recorded only once. V usage is TRBV29-1 and J usage is TRBJ1-4, with D perhaps TRBD1 (6 bases). Per germline, CDR1 SQVTM and CDR2 ANQGSEA. V lost 4 bases, J lost 3 bases, and 15 bases lay in between. The CDR3 has 15 amino acids. The CDR3 here is CSVAGGAGANEKLFF. The CDR3 nucleotides read TGCAGCGTTGCGGGGGGGGCCGGGGCTAATGAAAAACTGTTTTTT. The full variable domain, in which reference TRBV29-1 and TRBJ1-4 provide the parts outside the CDR3, is SAVISQKPSRDICQRGTSLTIQCQVDSQVTMMFWYRQQPGQSLTLIATANQGSEATYESGFVIDKFPISRPNLTFSTLTVSNMSPEDSSIYLCSVAGGAGANEKLFFGSGTQLSVL.

This clone was observed once. V gene TRBV30 combines with J gene TRBJ1-1, with 7 positions matching TRBD1. Germline V gene lookup returns CDR1 GTSNPN and CDR2 SVGIG (reference sequence). The CDR3 is made up of 14 amino acids. The V and J ends lost 5 bases and 2 bases, in that order; junction bases with no gene match: 8. CDR3 sequence (DNA): TGTGCCTGGGGAACCGGGACAGCCAACACTGAAGCTTTCTTT. Its protein product is CAWGTGTANTEAFF.

The genes are TRBV7-2 and TRBJ1-1; TRBD1 might be the D (6 bases). Germline values: CDR1 SGHTA, CDR2 FQGNSA. CDR3 size: 14 residues. Between the trimmed V and J ends, which lost 1 base and 4 bases, there was a span of 10 bases. Written as DNA, the CDR3 is TGTGCCAGCAGCTTAGGACAGGTTTCCACTGAAGCTTTCTTT. It codes for CASSLGQVSTEAFF.

The DNA for the CDR3 is TGTGCCTTTGGGACATCGGCTTCGTACGAGCAGTACTTC. Its protein product is CAFGTSASYEQYF. The V gene is TRBV30, the J gene TRBJ2-7, with D perhaps TRBD1 (6 bases). The CDR3 consists of 13 residues. The germline CDR1 and CDR2 sequences are GTSNPN and SVGIG (reference sequence). V was pared by 7 bases and J by 4 bases, with 17 bases between.

The chain has TRBV6-1 and TRBJ2-7; TRBD2 matches 11 bases. This CDR3 is built from 15 residues. The junction had 2 bases not matched to a gene; V was cut back by 1 base and J by 3 bases. Germline CDR1 reads MNHNS; CDR2 reads SASEGT. This CDR3 reads CASSEGTSGSYEQYF. CDR3 DNA sequence: TGTGCCAGCAGTGAAGGCACTAGCGGGAGCTACGAGCAGTACTTC.

The chain employs TRBV2 and TRBJ2-2, with 10 bases that match TRBD1. The J segment lost 7 bases and the V segment lost 4 bases, leaving 6 bases of the junction unmatched. Germline CDR1 and CDR2: SNHLY and FYNNEI. CDR3 length: 15 residues. CDR3 DNA sequence: TGTGCCAGCAGTGGTCGGGACAGGGGTAACGGGGAGCTGTTTTTT. This gives the protein CASSGRDRGNGELFF.

CDR3 amino acids: CASSEKGLLTDTQYF. The CDR3 DNA reads TGCGCCAGCAGCGAGAAGGGACTTCTCACAGATACGCAGTATTTT. V and J are TRBV5-1 and TRBJ2-3, with a tentative D call TRBD2 (6 bases). Germline CDR1 and CDR2: SGHRS and YFSETQ. The CDR3 spans 15 residues. Trimming shortened V by 4 bases and J by 2 bases, and 14 bases separated the two germline ends.

The rearrangement links TRBV10-3 to TRBJ2-2; TRBD1 matches at 10 bases. The CDR3 covers 15 residues. Germline CDR1 and CDR2: ENHRY and SYGVKD. The ends lost 6 bases at V and 3 bases at J; junction bases unmatched: 4. CDR3 in amino acids: CAIRPGQGYTGELFF. The CDR3 region has the DNA TGTGCCATCAGACCGGGACAGGGGTACACCGGGGAGCTGTTTTTT.

A single count supports this clone. The V call is TRBV2, the J call TRBJ1-5; 8 bases are shared with TRBD1. J was trimmed by 2 bases and V by 6 bases; bases with no gene match: 9. Germline lookup yields CDR1 SNHLY and CDR2 FYNNEI. The CDR3 is 16 amino acids. DNA of the CDR3: TGTGCCAGCAGGAGGACAGGGTTCGGGGGCAATCAGCCCCAGCATTTT. Amino acid sequence: CASRRTGFGGNQPQHF. The entire variable domain, with the rest obtained from reference TRBV2 and TRBJ1-5, is as follows: EPEVTQTPSHQVTQMGQEVILRCVPISNHLYFYWYRQILGQKVEFLVSFYNNEISEKSEIFDDQFSVERPDGSNFTLKIRSTKLEDSAMYFCASRRTGFGGNQPQHFGDGTRLSIL.

In nucleotides, the CDR3 is TGTGCCAGCAGTTTATACGGCGACAGTACCTCCTACGAGCAGTACTTC. As protein: CASSLYGDSTSYEQYF. The chain carries TRBV27 and TRBJ2-7, with D possibly matching TRBD1 (5 bases). Trimming shortened V by 1 base and J by 0 bases, and 13 bases separated the two germline ends. CDR3 length equals 16 residues. CDR1 and CDR2 (germline): MNHEY, SMNVEV (reference sequence).

The chain uses TRBV19 and TRBJ1-2; 9 bases match TRBD1. CDR3 size: 14 residues. The V segment lost 7 bases and the J segment 1 base; nucleotides outside the gene matches: 4. Germline CDR1 LNHDA, CDR2 SQIVND (reference sequence). The CDR3 here is CASTGQGYNYGYTF. In DNA form, the CDR3 reads TGTGCCAGTACGGGACAGGGCTATAACTATGGCTACACCTTC.

This sequence joins TRBV15 and TRBJ1-1; 9 positions agree with TRBD1. The CDR3 totals 15 residues. Germline V gene lookup returns CDR1 LNHNV and CDR2 YYDKDF (reference sequence). The V and J ends lost 3 bases and 0 bases, in that order; junction bases with no gene match: 2. The CDR3 loop reads CATSRGQGLNTEAFF. The CDR3 DNA follows: TGTGCCACCAGCAGGGGACAGGGCCTGAACACTGAAGCTTTCTTT.

V gene TRBV10-3 combines with J gene TRBJ2-7, with D possibly being TRBD2 (5 bases). The CDR3 length is 11 residues. V lost 10 bases to trimming and J lost 4 bases, with 11 bases between them. Germline V gene lookup returns CDR1 ENHRY and CDR2 SYGVKD. The CDR3 spells CATVGSYEQYF. CDR3 coding DNA: TGTGCCACCGTTGGGAGTTACGAGCAGTACTTC.

The chain couples TRBV5-1 to TRBJ2-5; 10 bases line up with TRBD2. Germline V gene lookup returns CDR1 SGHRS and CDR2 YFSETQ. The CDR3 is 15 amino acids. J gave up 9 bases and V 2 bases, and 10 bases lay outside the gene matches. CDR3 protein: CASSFSGTSDSAQYF. CDR3 nucleotide sequence: TGCGCCAGCAGCTTTTCCGGGACTAGCGATTCGGCCCAGTACTTC. Full variable domain (rest looked up from reference TRBV5-1 and TRBJ2-5): KAGVTQTPRYLIKTRGQQVTLSCSPISGHRSVSWYQQTPGQGLQFLFEYFSETQRNKGNFPGRFSGRQFSNSRSEMNVSTLELGDSALYLCASSFSGTSDSAQYFGPGTRLLVL.

The chain uses TRBV28 and TRBJ2-3; D unresolved. Germline lookup yields CDR1 MDHEN and CDR2 SYDVKM. With 11 bases removed from V and 5 bases from J, the gap between germline ends came to 17 bases. CDR3 length: 13 residues. The CDR3 region is CASFKTLGDTQYF. The CDR3 region has the DNA TGTGCCTCGTTCAAAACTCTCGGAGATACGCAGTATTTT.

This chain uses TRBV2 with TRBJ1-1; D is unclear. The CDR3 runs to 13 residues. V lost 4 bases and J 1 base, leaving 7 bases between the germline ends. CDR1 and CDR2 from the germline V gene are SNHLY and FYNNEI. CDR3 sequence (DNA): TGTGCCAGCAGTGTTCAGAAGAACACTGAAGCTTTCTTT. Amino acids: CASSVQKNTEAFF.

V usage is TRBV9 and J usage is TRBJ2-7, with TRBD1 matching 9 bases. The CDR3 contains 15 residues. Germline V gene data show CDR1 as SGDLS and CDR2 as YYNGEE. J gave up 3 bases and V 1 base, and 5 bases lay outside the gene matches. The CDR3 loop is CASSVTGTGSYEQYF. The CDR3, as DNA: TGTGCCAGCAGCGTAACCGGGACAGGGAGCTACGAGCAGTACTTC.

The chain is built from TRBV28 and TRBJ2-5, with D possibly matching TRBD1 (6 bases). V gave up 6 bases and J gave up 5 bases, with 13 bases separating them. Germline V gene sequence: CDR1 MDHEN, CDR2 SYDVKM. This CDR3 region has 13 residues. This chain's CDR3 is CASSLQGWETQYF. The CDR3 region has the DNA TGTGCCAGCAGCTTACAGGGTTGGGAGACCCAGTACTTC.

V and J are TRBV21-1 and TRBJ1-1; no DNA check was done on the table's D call, TRBD1. TRBV21-1 is described as a pseudogene. The CDR3 is 15 amino acids. CDR3 bases: TGTGCCAGCAGCAAAGCGCTTCGACAGGGGGTTGAAGCTTTCTTT. Translating it yields CASSKALRQGVEAFF.

V usage is TRBV28 and J usage is TRBJ2-7; D possibly corresponds to TRBD1 (5 bases). The CDR3 runs to 13 residues. Trimming shortened V by 5 bases and J by 0 bases, and 8 bases separated the two germline ends. Germline V gene data show CDR1 as MDHEN and CDR2 as SYDVKM. CDR3 protein: CASSMDTSYEQYF. The CDR3 bases are TGTGCCAGCAGTATGGACACCTCCTACGAGCAGTACTTC.

The J gene is TRBJ2-1, the V gene TRBV7-6; 10 bases line up with TRBD2. V lost 5 bases, J lost 3 bases, and 7 bases stayed unmatched. The CDR3 runs to 16 residues. Germline V CDR1 and CDR2: SGHVS, FNYEAQ. For the CDR3, the DNA is TGTGCCAGCAGCACGGTAGCGGGAGGAAGCTACAATGAGCAGTTCTTC. Its protein is CASSTVAGGSYNEQFF.

V is TRBV20-1 and J is TRBJ1-1; the D is unclear. The CDR3 is made up of 11 amino acids. Between the trimmed V and J ends, which lost 0 bases and 9 bases, there was a span of 8 bases. The V gene's germline CDR1 is DFQATT and CDR2 SNEGSKA (reference sequence). CDR3 sequence: CSARELGQAFF. In DNA form, the CDR3 reads TGCAGTGCTAGAGAACTTGGTCAAGCTTTCTTT.